This passage covers 23 T cell receptor beta chains from one sample sequenced in a study of early T cells in non-severe SARS-CoV-2 infection. TCRdb used MiXCR to reprocess the 5' RACE reads, holding one entry per CDR3 protein. The sample shows fewer than 80,000 distinct CDR3 sequences, roughly 9.5% of them seen only once. Input material: whole blood. These receptors were taken from an adult who was a healthcare worker with PCR-confirmed SARS-CoV-2 infection or an uninfected control (not recorded which).

This clonotype was detected ten times or more. The chain combines TRBV5-4 with TRBJ2-1; 11 bases align to TRBD1. The CDR3 has 16 amino acids. J lost 6 bases, V lost 4 bases, and 9 bases had no gene match. Germline CDR1 SGHNT, CDR2 YYREEE (reference sequence). The CDR3 loop reads CASSTRTGGAFNEQFF. CDR3 nucleotides: TGTGCCAGCAGCACGCGGACAGGGGGCGCATTCAATGAGCAGTTCTTC.

J is TRBJ1-5 and V is TRBV10-3; TRBD1 might be the D (6 bases). V lost 10 bases and J 7 bases, leaving 17 bases between the germline ends. From germline, CDR1 is ENHRY and CDR2 SYGVKD. The CDR3 is 13 residues long. CDR3 nucleotides: TGTGCCACCCACGCCAGGGGCGGACAGCCCCAGCATTTT. Translating it yields CATHARGGQPQHF.

The CDR3 DNA is TGTGCCAGCTCACCATCATACGGGGCGGGAGATACGCAGTATTTT. This translates into CASSPSYGAGDTQYF. The chain combines TRBV18 with TRBJ2-3; D possibly matches TRBD1 or TRBD2 (5 bases each). The CDR3 extends over 15 amino acids. Germline V gene lookup returns CDR1 KGHSH and CDR2 LQKENI. V was cut by 2 bases and J by 5 bases, with 14 bases left in between. The variable domain in full, with the rest retrieved from reference TRBV18 and TRBJ2-3, is NAGVMQNPRHLVRRRGQEARLRCSPMKGHSHVYWYRQLPEEGLKFMVYLQKENIIDESGMPKERFSAEFPKEGPSILRIQQVVRGDSAAYFCASSPSYGAGDTQYFGPGTRLTVL.

This clonotype came up many times. The J gene is TRBJ1-1, the V gene TRBV29-1; D not certain. The germline gives CDR1 SQVTM, CDR2 ANQGSEA. This CDR3 spans 11 amino acids. Trimming shortened V by 7 bases and J by 1 base, and 7 bases separated the two germline ends. Written as DNA, the CDR3 is TGCAGCGGAAGCTCGAACACTGAAGCTTTCTTT. Amino acids: CSGSSNTEAFF.

This clonotype was counted only a few times. The CDR3 DNA reads TGCGCCAGCAATAGGAGGCAGGCCGGGGGAAATGAGCAGTTCTTC. Its translation: CASNRRQAGGNEQFF. This rearrangement joins TRBV5-1 to TRBJ2-1; TRBD2 is a possible D gene (6 bases). The CDR3 covers 15 residues. The V gene lost 6 bases and the J gene lost 7 bases, with 20 bases spanning the gap. Germline-derived CDR1 and CDR2 are SGHRS and YFSETQ. Drawing the rest from reference TRBV5-1 and TRBJ2-1, the complete variable domain is KAGVTQTPRYLIKTRGQQVTLSCSPISGHRSVSWYQQTPGQGLQFLFEYFSETQRNKGNFPGRFSGRQFSNSRSEMNVSTLELGDSALYLCASNRRQAGGNEQFFGPGTRLTVL.

This clonotype was counted only a few times. The chain recombines TRBV5-1 with TRBJ2-7; 10 bases match TRBD1. Germline V gene sequence: CDR1 SGHRS, CDR2 YFSETQ. CDR3 size: 15 residues. Trimming removed 5 bases from V and 4 bases from J; junction bases left unmatched: 9. CDR3 sequence reads: CASRPGTGAFYEQYF. The CDR3 DNA is TGCGCCAGCAGACCCGGGACAGGGGCTTTTTACGAGCAGTACTTC.

The CDR3 region is CASSQLPGPNEQFF. For the CDR3, the DNA is TGTGCCAGCAGCCAACTACCGGGGCCCAATGAGCAGTTCTTC. The chain employs TRBV3-1 and TRBJ2-1; D assignment may be TRBD1 or TRBD2 (5 bases each). The CDR3 spans 14 residues. Germline assignment: CDR1 LGHDT and CDR2 YNNKEL (reference sequence). V was trimmed by 2 bases and J by 6 bases, leaving 11 bases between them.

V gene TRBV4-1 combines with J gene TRBJ2-2, with 7 bases matching TRBD1. Per the germline V gene, CDR1 is MGHRA and CDR2 is YSYEKL. The CDR3 covers 15 residues. V trimming: 6 bases; J trimming: 0 bases; junction bases outside the gene matches: 4. The CDR3 bases are TGCGCCAGCAGATCCGGGACAGCGAACACCGGGGAGCTGTTTTTT. As protein: CASRSGTANTGELFF.

This clonotype appeared many times. V and J are TRBV5-1 and TRBJ2-1; 11 nucleotides match TRBD2. This CDR3 is 15 amino acids long. The ends lost 7 bases at V and 8 bases at J; junction bases unmatched: 11. Germline CDR1 and CDR2: SGHRS and YFSETQ. The CDR3 loop reads CASQSRLAGSDEQFF. CDR3 bases: TGCGCCAGCCAATCGCGACTAGCGGGGAGCGATGAGCAGTTCTTC.

The chain uses TRBV2 and TRBJ2-7; no definite D call. Deletions cut 2 bases from V and 6 bases from J, with 8 bases between. CDR1 is SNHLY, CDR2 FYNNEI, per germline. The CDR3 is 12 amino acids. CDR3 in amino acids: CASSESWGEQYF. The CDR3 nucleotides are TGTGCCAGCAGTGAAAGTTGGGGCGAGCAGTACTTC. Filled out from reference TRBV2 and TRBJ2-7, the complete variable domain reads EPEVTQTPSHQVTQMGQEVILRCVPISNHLYFYWYRQILGQKVEFLVSFYNNEISEKSEIFDDQFSVERPDGSNFTLKIRSTKLEDSAMYFCASSESWGEQYFGPGTRLTVT.

V and J are TRBV20-1 and TRBJ2-5; unclear D gene. Trimming took off 5 bases at V and 1 base at J, with 11 bases between the two ends. Germline V gene data show CDR1 as DFQATT and CDR2 as SNEGSKA (reference sequence). The CDR3 loop spans 13 amino acids. For the CDR3, the DNA is TGCAGTGCTTCCTCAGGTGTCCAAGAGACCCAGTACTTC. Translating gives CSASSGVQETQYF.

This sequence joins TRBV7-2 and TRBJ2-5; D remains unclear. The CDR3 consists of 14 residues. Germline V gene lookup returns CDR1 SGHTA and CDR2 FQGNSA. Trimming removed 1 base from V and 4 bases from J, with 10 bases in between. The CDR3, as DNA: TGTGCCAGCAGCTTAGGCCTGGAACCAGAGACCCAGTACTTC. It is translated as CASSLGLEPETQYF.

V is TRBV6-2 or TRBV6-3 and J is TRBJ2-7; D is uncertain. This CDR3 region has 14 residues. CDR1 is MNHEY and CDR2 is SVGEGT in the germline V gene. Trimming removed 7 bases at V and 0 bases at J, with 13 bases between. The CDR3 nucleotides read TGTGCCAGCACCAACTTCGGTTCCTCCTACGAGCAGTACTTC. It encodes CASTNFGSSYEQYF.

The chain has TRBV5-6 and TRBJ1-1; D is unclear. Between the trimmed V and J ends, which lost 0 bases and 0 bases, there was a span of 12 bases. CDR3 length equals 16 residues. CDR1 and CDR2 from the germline V gene are SGHDT and YYEEEE. The CDR3 sequence is CASSLGVQALNTEAFF. The CDR3 nucleotides read TGTGCCAGCAGCTTGGGGGTGCAGGCATTGAACACTGAAGCTTTCTTT.

The table lists this clonotype with many counts. V usage is TRBV20-1 and J usage is TRBJ2-7; 8 bases map to TRBD2. J was trimmed by 1 base and V by 6 bases; bases with no gene match: 8. CDR1 and CDR2 from the germline V gene are DFQATT and SNEGSKA (reference sequence). The CDR3 covers 14 residues. This chain's CDR3 is CSATSGTRSYEQYF. The CDR3 DNA follows: TGCAGTGCCACATCCGGGACTAGGTCCTACGAGCAGTACTTC.

This clonotype came up many times. J is TRBJ2-2 and V is TRBV5-1; 10 positions match TRBD1. CDR1 SGHRS and CDR2 YFSETQ come from the germline V gene. The V gene end was trimmed by 0 bases and the J gene end by 4 bases; junction bases not matched to a gene: 3. The CDR3 extends over 16 amino acids. The CDR3 coding sequence is TGCGCCAGCAGCTTGGGACAGGGGGCAGGCACCGGGGAGCTGTTTTTT. It encodes CASSLGQGAGTGELFF. The whole variable domain, filled in from reference TRBV5-1 and TRBJ2-2, reads KAGVTQTPRYLIKTRGQQVTLSCSPISGHRSVSWYQQTPGQGLQFLFEYFSETQRNKGNFPGRFSGRQFSNSRSEMNVSTLELGDSALYLCASSLGQGAGTGELFFGEGSRLTVL.

This clonotype was found once. The chain recombines TRBV7-9 with TRBJ1-1; D is perhaps TRBD1 (5 bases). CDR3 length equals 16 residues. Germline lookup yields CDR1 SEHNR and CDR2 FQNEAQ (reference sequence). With 4 bases removed from V and 0 bases from J, the gap between germline ends came to 15 bases. The CDR3 nucleotides are TGTGCCAGCAGCTCGCCCCCCGGGACGGTGAACACTGAAGCTTTCTTT. Its translation is CASSSPPGTVNTEAFF. Full variable domain (remainder filled in from reference TRBV7-9 and TRBJ1-1): DTGVSQNPRHKITKRGQNVTFRCDPISEHNRLYWYRQTLGQGPEFLTYFQNEAQLEKSRLLSDRFSAERPKGSFSTLEIQRTEQGDSAMYLCASSSPPGTVNTEAFFGQGTRLTVV.

This clonotype was seen ten or more times. This chain uses TRBV7-6 with TRBJ2-1; D gene uncertain. The CDR3 contains 15 residues. The germline V gene encodes CDR1 SGHVS and CDR2 FNYEAQ. Between the trimmed V and J ends, which lost 6 bases and 0 bases, there was a span of 12 bases. CDR3 sequence: CASSLDLSSYNEQFF. In DNA form, the CDR3 reads TGTGCCAGCAGTCTAGACTTGAGCTCCTACAATGAGCAGTTCTTC.

J is TRBJ2-7 and V is TRBV30; no definite D call. The germline gives CDR1 GTSNPN, CDR2 SVGIG (reference sequence). CDR3 length: 12 amino acids. The V and J ends lost 0 bases and 2 bases respectively, with 5 bases between them. The CDR3 region has the DNA TGTGCCTGGAGTGTAACTACCTACGAGCAGTACTTC. Translated: CAWSVTTYEQYF.

This clonotype has a count of ten or more. The chain employs TRBV11-2 and TRBJ2-1; D gene ambiguous. The germline V and J ends were trimmed by 2 bases and 0 bases, with 8 bases remaining between them. Per the germline V gene, CDR1 is SGHAT and CDR2 is FQNNGV. The CDR3 extends over 15 amino acids. The CDR3 loop is CASSLTRSSYNEQFF. The DNA of the CDR3 is TGTGCCAGCAGCTTAACCAGGAGCTCCTACAATGAGCAGTTCTTC.

This chain joins TRBV5-1 and TRBJ2-7; no clear D. In germline, CDR1 is SGHRS, CDR2 YFSETQ. The ends were cut back, 2 bases at V and 5 bases at J, with 14 bases in the middle. The CDR3 is 14 residues long. Here the CDR3 reads CASSLGDTRNEQYF. Written as DNA, the CDR3 is TGCGCCAGCAGCTTAGGAGACACCCGCAACGAGCAGTACTTC.

This clonotype was counted ten times or more. This chain uses TRBV29-1 with TRBJ2-1, with a weak D call TRBD1 (6 bases). CDR1 SQVTM and CDR2 ANQGSEA come from the germline V gene. Trimming removed 0 bases from V and 7 bases from J, with 13 bases in between. The CDR3 totals 14 residues. The CDR3 nucleotides are TGCAGCGTTGAAGATCGTACAGGGTGGAATGAGCAGTTCTTC. Its translation: CSVEDRTGWNEQFF.

This clonotype occurred many times. This chain joins TRBV12-3 or TRBV12-4 and TRBJ1-1, with a weak D call TRBD1 (6 bases). With 5 bases removed from V and 6 bases from J, the gap between germline ends came to 13 bases. The CDR3 sequence is 13 residues long. For the CDR3, the DNA is TGTGCCAGCAGTAACATCAGGGGAGCTGAAGCTTTCTTT. It codes for CASSNIRGAEAFF.